This T cell receptor beta chain was observed in a study of molecular identifiers for immune sequencing clone quantification. Across the study: RNA, taken in replicates from approximately 20,000 or 100,000 naive CD8 cells, was split five ways, with four sequenced. Regarding the study as a whole: More than 97% of effector molecules, versus under 1% of naive-cell molecules, belonged to clones above 20 RNA copies.

As to this clonotype: What it binds is unknown. The junction and the germline gene differ at one end; a read error may be behind it.

TCRdb reprocessed the PCR reads via MiXCR and lists one record per CDR3 protein. The table lists about 510,000 distinct CDR3 sequences, roughly a fifth of them singletons. Per the germline V gene, CDR1 is KGHDR and CDR2 is SFDVKD. There are 14 residues in the CDR3. RNA fractions of 10%, 30% or 50% and about 18,000 to 1,100,000 sorted cells were the source of naive CD8 libraries. For naive CD8 T cells, sorting used the CD8+CD4-CCR7+CD45RA+ phenotype. The TCR sequence derives from a human donor in good health. Some libraries in this study had Jurkat cell RNA spiked in. Sample: naive CD8+ T cells from blood, with Jurkat cell RNA spiked in. Subset in this sample: FACS-sorted CD8+CD4-CCR7+CD45RA+ naive T cells. The chain couples TRBV24-1 to TRBJ2-1; D unclear. CDR3 in amino acids: CATSGVSSYSEQFF. CDR3 coding DNA: TGTGCCACCAGTGGGGTAAGCTCCTACAGTGAGCAGTTCTTC.